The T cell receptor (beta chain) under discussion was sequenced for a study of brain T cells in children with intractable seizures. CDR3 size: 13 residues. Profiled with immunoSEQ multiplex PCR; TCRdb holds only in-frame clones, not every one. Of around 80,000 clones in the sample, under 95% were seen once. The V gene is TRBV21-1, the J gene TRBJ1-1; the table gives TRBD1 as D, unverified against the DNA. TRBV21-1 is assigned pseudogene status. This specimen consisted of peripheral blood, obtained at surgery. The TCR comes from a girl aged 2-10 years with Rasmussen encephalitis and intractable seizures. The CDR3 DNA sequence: TGTGCCAGCAGCAAAGTGGACAGAACTGAAGCTTTCTTT. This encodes CASSKVDRTEAFF.